Listed here are 21 T cell receptor beta chains from one sample, sequenced in a study of blood T cell repertoires in COVID-19. TCRdb's copy holds only in-frame clones and misses some; the assay was immunoSEQ multiplex PCR. Of roughly 140,000 clones listed, approximately 86% are singletons. Sequenced input: PBMCs or T cells enriched from blood (not recorded which). The receptors derive from a woman aged 40 to 50 who had recovered from COVID-19.

The chain links TRBV6-6 to TRBJ1-1; D is perhaps TRBD1 (6 bases). V gave up 5 bases and J gave up 1 base, with 11 bases separating them. CDR1 and CDR2 from the germline V gene are MNHNY and SVGAGI (reference sequence). The CDR3 loop spans 14 amino acids. The CDR3 sequence is CASSNLGQNTEAFF. CDR3 coding DNA: TGTGCCAGCAGTAACTTGGGACAGAACACTGAAGCTTTCTTT.

The CDR3: CASSPRGGGQDYGYTF. The CDR3 region has the DNA TGTGCCAGTAGCCCTAGAGGAGGGGGACAGGACTATGGCTACACCTTC. V is TRBV19 and J is TRBJ1-2, with 8 positions matching TRBD1. Germline CDR1 is LNHDA and CDR2 is SQIVND (reference sequence). Germline trimming cut 6 bases from V and 3 bases from J; bases unmatched to any gene: 12. The CDR3 is 16 amino acids.

CDR3 amino acids: CASSMSGVGYEQYF. In DNA form, the CDR3 reads TGTGCCAGTAGTATGTCAGGGGTTGGCTACGAGCAGTACTTC. The chain links TRBV19 to TRBJ2-7; D may be TRBD1 (6 bases). The CDR3 loop spans 14 amino acids. V was shortened by 3 bases and J by 3 bases, with 12 bases between the two germline ends. CDR1 and CDR2 (germline): LNHDA, SQIVND (reference sequence). Complete variable domain (other parts from reference TRBV19 and TRBJ2-7): DGGITQSPKYLFRKEGQNVTLSCEQNLNHDAMYWYRQDPGQGLRLIYYSQIVNDFQKGDIAEGYSVSREKKESFPLTVTSAQKNPTAFYLCASSMSGVGYEQYFGPGTRLTVT.

V usage is TRBV15 and J usage is TRBJ1-3; D perhaps matches TRBD1 (5 bases). The V and J ends lost 0 bases and 4 bases respectively, with 10 bases between them. Per germline, CDR1 LNHNV and CDR2 YYDKDF (reference sequence). CDR3 length: 15 amino acids. CDR3 bases: TGTGCCACCAGCAGAGACCAGGGTGAGGGAAACACCATATATTTT. It encodes CATSRDQGEGNTIYF. The complete variable domain, with remaining parts taken from reference TRBV15 and TRBJ1-3, reads DAMVIQNPRYQVTQFGKPVTLSCSQTLNHNVMYWYQQKSSQAPKLLFHYYDKDFNNEADTPDNFQSRRPNTSFCFLDIRSPGLGDTAMYLCATSRDQGEGNTIYFGEGSWLTVV.

The rearrangement links TRBV7-3 to TRBJ2-1; unclear D gene. The CDR3 consists of 15 residues. Per germline, CDR1 SGHTA and CDR2 FQGTGA. Trimming cost V 1 base and J 1 base, with 8 bases left between them. CDR3: CASSLNGGSYNEQFF. CDR3 bases: TGTGCCAGCAGCTTAAACGGCGGTTCCTACAATGAGCAGTTCTTC. The variable domain in full, completed from reference TRBV7-3 and TRBJ2-1, reads GAGVSQTPSNKVTEKGKYVELRCDPISGHTALYWYRQSLGQGPEFLIYFQGTGAADDSGLPNDRFFAVRPEGSVSTLKIQRTERGDSAVYLCASSLNGGSYNEQFFGPGTRLTVL.

This chain uses TRBV7-8 with TRBJ1-2; 7 bases map to TRBD1. The CDR3 is 18 residues long. J gave up 2 bases and V 2 bases, and 14 bases lay outside the gene matches. Per the germline V gene, CDR1 is SGHVS and CDR2 is FQNEAQ. CDR3 bases: TGTGCCAGCAGCTTAAGGAGAGGGGGCGTGGGACGAAACTATGGCTACACCTTC. Its translation is CASSLRRGGVGRNYGYTF.

The gene calls are TRBV2 and TRBJ2-2; 7 nucleotides agree with TRBD2. The ends lost 6 bases at V and 0 bases at J; junction bases unmatched: 7. The CDR3 length is 16 residues. CDR1 and CDR2 from the germline V gene are SNHLY and FYNNEI. The CDR3 protein is CASSFLGGANTGELFF. In DNA, the CDR3 is TGTGCCAGCAGCTTCCTGGGGGGGGCGAACACCGGGGAGCTGTTTTTT. The full variable domain, with the rest looked up from reference TRBV2 and TRBJ2-2, is EPEVTQTPSHQVTQMGQEVILRCVPISNHLYFYWYRQILGQKVEFLVSFYNNEISEKSEIFDDQFSVERPDGSNFTLKIRSTKLEDSAMYFCASSFLGGANTGELFFGEGSRLTVL.

V gene TRBV7-9 combines with J gene TRBJ1-1, with 9 bases that match TRBD1. Germline trimming cut 3 bases from V and 2 bases from J; bases unmatched to any gene: 13. Germline CDR1 SEHNR, CDR2 FQNEAQ (reference sequence). The CDR3 totals 18 residues. CDR3 loop: CASSLAATWDRANTEAFF. The CDR3 DNA is TGTGCCAGCAGCTTGGCCGCGACTTGGGACAGGGCCAACACTGAAGCTTTCTTT.

The rearrangement links TRBV29-1 to TRBJ1-1, with D perhaps TRBD1 (5 bases). The CDR3 runs to 12 residues. The germline CDR1 and CDR2 sequences are SQVTM and ANQGSEA. The V and J ends lost 4 bases and 4 bases respectively, with 10 bases between them. The CDR3 DNA is TGCAGCGTTGCGGGGGGGACCACTGAAGCTTTCTTT. Protein: CSVAGGTTEAFF.

This chain joins TRBV5-1 and TRBJ2-7, with 11 bases matching TRBD2. The trim removed 5 bases at V and 6 bases at J, leaving 10 bases unmatched. The V gene's germline CDR1 is SGHRS and CDR2 YFSETQ. The CDR3 sequence is 15 residues long. The CDR3 protein is CASRTTSGRVGEQYF. The CDR3 DNA sequence: TGCGCCAGCAGGACAACTAGCGGGAGAGTCGGCGAGCAGTACTTC. Complete variable domain (other parts from reference TRBV5-1 and TRBJ2-7): KAGVTQTPRYLIKTRGQQVTLSCSPISGHRSVSWYQQTPGQGLQFLFEYFSETQRNKGNFPGRFSGRQFSNSRSEMNVSTLELGDSALYLCASRTTSGRVGEQYFGPGTRLTVT.

The V and J genes are TRBV18 and TRBJ2-3, with a possible D match to TRBD2 (5 bases). V lost 1 base, J lost 1 base, and 6 bases lay in between. The CDR3 length is 14 residues. Per the germline V gene, CDR1 is KGHSH and CDR2 is LQKENI. The CDR3 loop reads CASSPQEGTDTQYF. The CDR3, as DNA: TGTGCCAGCTCACCACAGGAGGGCACAGATACGCAGTATTTT. Full variable domain (remainder filled in from reference TRBV18 and TRBJ2-3): NAGVMQNPRHLVRRRGQEARLRCSPMKGHSHVYWYRQLPEEGLKFMVYLQKENIIDESGMPKERFSAEFPKEGPSILRIQQVVRGDSAAYFCASSPQEGTDTQYFGPGTRLTVL.

The gene calls are TRBV30 and TRBJ1-1; unclear D gene. V shed 4 bases and J shed 9 bases, with 15 bases lying between them. CDR1 is GTSNPN and CDR2 is SVGIG in the germline V gene (reference sequence). The CDR3 extends over 12 amino acids. This chain's CDR3 is CAWTRDTGKAFF. In DNA form, the CDR3 reads TGTGCCTGGACCCGGGATACGGGAAAAGCTTTCTTT.

This clone has just one count. The chain has TRBV6-5 and TRBJ2-7; TRBD1 aligns across 9 bases. The CDR3 contains 16 residues. Germline-derived CDR1 and CDR2 are MNHEY and SVGAGI. V shed 4 bases, J shed 5 bases, and the junction held 12 bases outside the gene matches. CDR3 in amino acids: CASSSLIGQGRDEQYF. CDR3 coding DNA: TGTGCCAGCAGTTCCCTAATCGGACAGGGGAGGGACGAGCAGTACTTC.

The gene calls are TRBV29-1 and TRBJ2-1; TRBD2 matches at 12 bases. The ends lost 7 bases at V and 6 bases at J; junction bases unmatched: 4. The CDR3 totals 13 residues. CDR1 and CDR2 (germline): SQVTM, ANQGSEA. Written as DNA, the CDR3 is TGCAGCGCGGGACTAGCGGGCCCCAATGAGCAGTTCTTC. It codes for CSAGLAGPNEQFF.

The gene calls are TRBV7-8 and TRBJ2-3, with D possibly TRBD1 on 5 matching bases. The CDR3 length is 14 residues. Trimming left V 3 bases short and J 8 bases short, with 15 bases between. Germline CDR1 reads SGHVS; CDR2 reads FQNEAQ. As DNA, the CDR3 is TGTGCCAGCAGCTTTTCCAGGGTGACGGGTACGCAGTATTTT. Its protein is CASSFSRVTGTQYF.

This chain links TRBV7-9 with TRBJ2-7, with unresolved D. The CDR3 has 16 amino acids. Germline V gene data show CDR1 as SEHNR and CDR2 as FQNEAQ (reference sequence). V lost 5 bases, J lost 2 bases, and 19 bases lay in between. CDR3 sequence: CASSPPPWHQTYEQYF. The CDR3 DNA reads TGTGCCAGCAGCCCCCCCCCGTGGCACCAAACCTACGAGCAGTACTTC.

The V gene is TRBV12-5, the J gene TRBJ2-7, with 8 nucleotides matching TRBD1. The CDR3 sequence is 14 residues long. J lost 9 bases, V lost 6 bases, and 13 bases had no gene match. Germline loops: CDR1 LGHNT, CDR2 FRNRAP. DNA for the CDR3: TGTGCTAGTGGCCCTTCTCCCGGGACAGGCACGCAGTACTTC. Translated: CASGPSPGTGTQYF.

This chain links TRBV4-1 with TRBJ1-2; no clear D. V was trimmed by 0 bases and J by 5 bases, leaving 16 bases between them. The CDR3 totals 16 residues. In germline, CDR1 is MGHRA, CDR2 YSYEKL. The CDR3 DNA follows: TGCGCCAGCAGCCAAGAGAATCCGGGTCCCCGATATGGCTACACCTTC. Translating gives CASSQENPGPRYGYTF.

The chain couples TRBV28 to TRBJ1-1; perhaps TRBD1 as D (5 bases). Per germline, CDR1 MDHEN and CDR2 SYDVKM. The length of the CDR3 is 14 residues. Deletions cut 2 bases from V and 2 bases from J, with 9 bases between. The CDR3 spells CASSLGTGNTEAFF. CDR3 DNA: TGTGCCAGCAGTTTAGGTACAGGAAACACTGAAGCTTTCTTT.

The chain carries TRBV4-1 and TRBJ2-1; 10 nucleotides align to TRBD2. Germline V gene sequence: CDR1 MGHRA, CDR2 YSYEKL. This CDR3 is built from 16 residues. V dropped 2 bases and J dropped 4; count of bases not matched to a gene: 5. CDR3 sequence: CASSQSRTSGYNEQFF. CDR3 DNA sequence: TGCGCCAGCAGCCAATCCCGGACTAGCGGTTACAATGAGCAGTTCTTC.

The genes are TRBV11-1 and TRBJ2-7; 9 positions agree with TRBD2. Germline CDR1 is SGHAT and CDR2 is FQDESV (reference sequence). The CDR3 extends over 15 amino acids. V lost 5 bases and J lost 1; bases outside the gene matches: 6. CDR3 sequence (DNA): TGTGCCAGCAGCCGCGGACTAGCGCTTTCCTACGAGCAGTACTTC. Its translation is CASSRGLALSYEQYF.